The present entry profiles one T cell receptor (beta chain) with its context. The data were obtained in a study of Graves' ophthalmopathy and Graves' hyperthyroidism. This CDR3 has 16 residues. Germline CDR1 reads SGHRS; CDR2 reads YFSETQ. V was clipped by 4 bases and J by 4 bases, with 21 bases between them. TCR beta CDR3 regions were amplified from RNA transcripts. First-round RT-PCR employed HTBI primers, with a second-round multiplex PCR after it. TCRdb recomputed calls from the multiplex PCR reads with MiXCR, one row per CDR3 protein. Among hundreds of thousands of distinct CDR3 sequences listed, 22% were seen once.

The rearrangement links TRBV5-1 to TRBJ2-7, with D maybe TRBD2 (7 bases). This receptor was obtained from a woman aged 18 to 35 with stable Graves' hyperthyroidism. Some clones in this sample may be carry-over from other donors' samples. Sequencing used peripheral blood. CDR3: CASSVHQGGGRYEQYF. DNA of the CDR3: TGCGCCAGCAGCGTGCACCAAGGGGGGGGAAGGTACGAGCAGTACTTC.